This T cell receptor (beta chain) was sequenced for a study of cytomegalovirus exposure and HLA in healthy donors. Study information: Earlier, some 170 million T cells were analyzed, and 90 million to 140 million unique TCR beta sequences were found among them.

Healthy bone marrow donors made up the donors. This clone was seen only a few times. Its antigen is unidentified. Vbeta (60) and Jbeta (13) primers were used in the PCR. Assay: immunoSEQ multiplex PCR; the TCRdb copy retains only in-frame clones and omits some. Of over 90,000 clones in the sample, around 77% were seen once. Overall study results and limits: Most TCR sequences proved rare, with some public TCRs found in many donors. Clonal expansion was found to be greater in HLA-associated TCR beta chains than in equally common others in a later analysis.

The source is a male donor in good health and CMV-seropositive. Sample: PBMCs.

This chain's CDR3 is CASSLAGQSIQYF. The CDR3 DNA is TGTGCCAGCAGCTTAGCTGGACAAAGCATTCAGTACTTC. The chain uses TRBV7-8 and TRBJ2-4; weak D call: TRBD1 (5 bases). The length of the CDR3 is 13 residues. Germline V gives CDR1 SGHVS, CDR2 FQNEAQ. The V end lost 0 bases, the J end lost 9 bases, and 9 bases lay between the germline ends.